This record covers a single TCR beta chain. Antigen unknown. This sample stems from a study of response to subunit inactivated influenza vaccine. General observations from the study: The authors suggested that every seasonal influenza vaccination recruits few new T cells.

The CDR3 consists of 19 residues. The J segment lost 0 bases and the V segment lost 1 base, leaving 11 bases of the junction unmatched. MiXCR was run by TCRdb on the RT-PCR reads, yielding one entry per CDR3 protein. The data contain approximately 160,000 distinct CDR3 sequences, roughly 10% of them singletons. The V gene is TRBV12-3 or TRBV12-4, the J gene TRBJ2-1, with 8 bases matching TRBD2. The TCR was taken from a man between 50 and 69 years old who received an inactivated influenza vaccine. The starting material was CD8+ T cells sorted from PBMCs, obtained 23 months after vaccination. The CDR3 loop reads CASSLGVVLAVSSYNEQFF. The CDR3 DNA reads as TGTGCCAGCAGTTTAGGAGTGGTACTAGCGGTTAGCTCCTACAATGAGCAGTTCTTC.